This TCR beta chain was found in a study of cytomegalovirus exposure and HLA in healthy donors (dated by TCRdb to 2016 to 2017). About the study as a whole: In an earlier analysis of around 540 of the donors, around 300 Gb of sequence data and 90 million to 130 million unique TCR beta sequences from roughly 190 million T cells were reported. An early release covering roughly 580 HLA-typed donors comprised about 320 gigabases of sequencing data and around 80 million unique TCR sequences. Of the approximately 400 genotyped donors, 65% to 90% were placed in the genetic ancestry cluster associated with self-reported Caucasian donors. The aim of the study was to test whether cataloging public T cell receptors could identify signatures of past pathogen exposure. The T cell repertoires of 700 or so subjects were profiled by immunosequencing and related to cytomegalovirus serostatus. In addition to the first cohort of 650 to 800 subjects, a separate validation cohort of under 150 different subjects was used. To predict cytomegalovirus infection status, the study combined high-throughput TCR immunosequencing, statistical association of individual TCRs with disease status, and machine learning. In a later analysis, previously published TCR beta repertoires from several hundred donors were re-analyzed and high-resolution HLA genotyping was added so that TCR occurrence patterns could be studied. Rather than drawing on any new phenotypic data, the later analysis identified candidate immune exposures from TCR beta sequences and the way those sequences occurred across donors. An earlier analysis of nearly 600 of the donors applied high-throughput TCR beta sequencing to assess whether each TCR beta V gene segment acted as functional or pseudogenic. Donor age, sex, ethnicity and CMV serostatus were compiled alongside the repertoire data. A later genetic analysis took genome-wide SNP genotypes for about three fifths of the 666 donors and used that subset as a discovery cohort. Every discovery cohort repertoire had been produced on one sequencing platform. Both class I and class II loci were covered by HLA typing, at four-digit resolution. Typing coverage differed by locus: A, B, C, DRB1 and DQB1 were typed in roughly 620-630 donors, DQA1 in about 500, DPA1 in around 580, and DPB1 in just under 490. Four to six DR-DQ haplotypes were handled as single units for association and clustering, since linkage in the cohort was strong. Across 398 genotyped donors of the cohort, an average of approximately 220,000 unique TCR beta nucleotide sequences per donor were sequenced, and approximately 19% of those sequences were non-productive. What the authors observed across the whole study: CMV serostatus was the only immune exposure information available for the cohort. Compared with the approximately 700-donor mean, donors in an Asian-associated ancestry cluster had fewer N-insertions in productive TCRs, according to a later genetic analysis. A total of 150 to 200 TCR beta chains were listed by the study as associated with cytomegalovirus. A further reported finding was that TCR beta sequences accurately predicted the HLA-A and HLA-B alleles for most subjects in the first cohort. The sequencing pipeline was judged likely to have produced a cluster of highly shared sequence variants as a technical artifact. Linkage disequilibrium might explain the correlated functional status among segregating V segments, but an unknown experimental factor could not be excluded. While some public TCRs were present in many individuals, most TCR sequences turned up only very rarely across donors. Broadly in line with IMGT annotations, most TCR beta V segments showed up in productive rearrangements about 87% or about 30% of the time in an earlier analysis of roughly 590 of the donors. In a later analysis, TCR association rates were found to vary across HLA loci, with the most associated TCRs seen for DRB1 alleles and the fewest for HLA-C alleles. According to the authors, the approach could potentially be generalized to other disease states and immunological phenotypes. Most CMV-associated TCR beta chains appeared to be HLA-restricted in a later analysis, and the HLA associations seemed to be driven largely by CMV exposure. A later analysis found that HLA-associated TCR beta chains were more clonally expanded and had lower generation probabilities than equally common non-associated chains. The presence/absence analyses assumed that sequencing depth was roughly uniform across donors, and that assumption may not be true. Because counts were too low, some 16 rarely observed V segments, including chromosome 9 orphons, were excluded from the earlier analysis of 587 of the donors. Strong co-occurrence of HLA alleles, especially DR and DQ, made assigning TCR associations to individual alleles difficult. Only TCR beta chains were sequenced in this cohort, and the absence of alpha or paired-chain data limited detectable features. A few of the identified cytomegalovirus-associated TCR beta chains were confirmed in vitro to be specific for cytomegalovirus antigens. The classifier was reported to diagnose cytomegalovirus status with high specificity and sensitivity in both the original cohort and the validation cohort. V-gene and J-gene trimming of TCR beta chains was associated with a missense DCLRE1C variant in a later genetic analysis, and the association was replicated in an independent cohort. According to a later analysis, parvovirus B19, influenza, CMV and Epstein-Barr virus appeared linked to several top co-occurrence clusters. A later analysis associated roughly 17,000 TCR beta sequences with specific HLA alleles at a false discovery rate of 0.05. Because HLA typing was missing for some donors at each locus, association tests included only the typed subset.

Note on this clone: Its antigen remains unidentified.

The cohort comprised 666 healthy bone marrow donors. Cohort members were all nominally healthy when sampled, although unrecorded immune exposures were likely present. The donor was CMV seronegative and belonged to the group of 350 to 400 seronegative cohort members. Every donor gave a peripheral blood sample, and the peripheral blood mononuclear cells from that sample were used for TCR beta sequencing. The Qiagen DNeasy Blood Extraction Kit was used to extract genomic DNA from the blood cell samples. Library preparation was by the immunoSEQ multiplex PCR assay. For the multiplex PCR, a mixture combining 60 forward primers for TCR Vbeta segments and 13 reverse primers for TCR Jbeta segments was used. The CDR3 region of rearranged TCR beta genes was amplified from genomic DNA with a multiplex PCR assay. Amplified TCR beta libraries were sequenced as 87-base-pair reads on the Illumina HiSeq System. The authors processed their data as follows. A later analysis tallied around 87 million unique TCR beta chains across the 666 repertoires, and some 10 million of those chains were shared by two or more donors. To remove PCR and sequencing errors, raw reads were error-corrected and collapsed into unique sequences using a nearest-neighbor algorithm that merged closely related sequences. V, D and J gene segments were assigned by aligning CDR3 sequences to IMGT reference sequences. For a sequence to be retained, a match of at least six nucleotides was required to both a V gene segment and a J gene segment. Rearrangements were classified as productive when the CDR3 lacked stop codons and remained in frame with V and J, and all other rearrangements were classified as non-productive. Following IMGT convention, CDR3 was defined as the stretch from the second conserved V-encoded cysteine to the conserved J-encoded phenylalanine. Sequences without an unambiguous match to a single V gene segment were excluded from the earlier analysis of approximately 600 of the donors. An earlier analysis of a few hundred of the donors classified V segments as functional when productive rearrangements were above 56.7% and as segregating when the standard deviation between donors was above 5%. A statistical classification framework was developed to diagnose cytomegalovirus status using the catalog of TCR beta chain sequences. In a later analysis, TCR nucleotide sequences were compared against IMGT/GENE-DB human TR gene sequences so that V and J genes could be assigned. In a later analysis, CDR3 sequences and most-parsimonious VDJ recombination scenarios were assigned using the TCRdist pipeline. A later analysis defined each TCR beta chain by its CDR3 amino acid sequence plus V-gene family, and excluded reads lacking a unique V-gene family. As a way to deal with suspected cross-contamination and a sequencing artifact, a later analysis dropped 450 to 600 nucleotide sequences that were highly shared and had low generation probability. In a later analysis, a clonal expansion index was calculated for each public chain from normalized within-repertoire ranks of inferred template counts. Generation probabilities in a later analysis came from a VDJ recombination model fitted to out-of-frame rearrangements, and those results were checked against IGoR. A later analysis scored TCR-TCR, TCR-HLA and TCR-CMV co-occurrence with hypergeometric tests, applying a repertoire-size bias correction to TCR pairs. A later analysis estimated false discovery rates by permuting HLA or CMV assignments 20 times. In a later analysis, co-occurring TCRs were grouped using DBSCAN, and TCRdist sequence similarity was added for clustering within HLA-allele-positive subsets. Repertoires with fewer than 30,000 or more than 120,000 public chains, plus five repertoires with anomalous nucleotide sharing, were excluded from co-occurrence clustering. Here the immuneACCESS table is served through TCRdb, limited to in-frame sequences with V and J called. Missing clones are a known gap in these copies; in checked studies unresolved V genes cover under half, and the rest lacks a known reason. That table furnishes V, J and clone size, whereas the DNA furnished D and trimming. The table for this sample lists some 130,000 clones. The biggest ten clones account for about 1.6% of the sample.

The sample was PBMCs. The receptor was isolated from a woman aged 40 to 49 in good health and CMV-seronegative.

CDR3 sequence: CASSLPPGGAGETQYF. The DNA reads as follows: TGTGCCAGCAGCTTACCCCCCGGGGGGGCAGGGGAGACCCAGTACTTC. The chain links TRBV5-4 with TRBJ2-5; 8 of the junction bases match TRBD2. CDR1 SGHNT and CDR2 YYREEE were looked up in the germline V gene (reference sequence). V ends up 2 bases short and J 5 bases short, with an unmatched junction base count of 11. The cysteine opens and the phenylalanine closes a CDR3 of 16 amino acids. Only the CDR3 DNA is retained, 48 bases long and in frame from the first base.